This TCR beta chain was identified in a study of cytomegalovirus exposure and HLA in healthy donors. The V and J ends lost 2 bases and 5 bases, in that order; junction bases with no gene match: 11. There are 17 residues in the CDR3. Germline V gene sequence: CDR1 SGHTA, CDR2 FQGNSA. 60 Vbeta and 13 Jbeta primers were used in PCR. Clones were read by immunoSEQ multiplex PCR, and TCRdb kept only the in-frame ones, dropping some. The sample records approximately 200,000 clones, 70% to 85% being singletons. Regarding the study as a whole: Generally TCR sequences proved uncommon, though certain public TCRs appeared in numerous donors. Fewer N-insertions (relative to the approximately 700-donor mean) were reportedly seen in an Asian-associated ancestry cluster in a later analysis. In the analysis, some V segments, TRBV6-2 and TRBV6-3 included, were excluded as indistinguishable.

Comments on this clone: What it binds is unknown.

The chain carries TRBV7-2 and TRBJ2-3; 9 bases are shared with TRBD2. The source of this sequence is a boy younger than 10 in good health and CMV-seronegative. The sample consisted of PBMCs. The DNA of the CDR3 is TGTGCCAGCAGCTTACGCGCTGGCGGGGGGGCCTTAGATACGCAGTATTTT. This encodes CASSLRAGGGALDTQYF.